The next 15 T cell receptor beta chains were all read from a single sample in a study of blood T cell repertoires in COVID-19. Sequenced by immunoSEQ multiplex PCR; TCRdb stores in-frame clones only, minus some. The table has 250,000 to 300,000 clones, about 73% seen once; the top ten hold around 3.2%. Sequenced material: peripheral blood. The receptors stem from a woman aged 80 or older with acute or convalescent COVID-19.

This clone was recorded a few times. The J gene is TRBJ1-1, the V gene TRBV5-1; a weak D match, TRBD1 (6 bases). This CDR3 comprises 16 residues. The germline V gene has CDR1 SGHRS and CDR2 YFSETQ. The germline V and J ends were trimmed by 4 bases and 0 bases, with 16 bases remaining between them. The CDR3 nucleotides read TGCGCCAGCAGCCGCGTACCCCAGGGGATGAACACTGAAGCTTTCTTT. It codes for CASSRVPQGMNTEAFF.

The CDR3 sequence: CASSIPRGQDEKLFF. CDR3 DNA: TGTGCCAGTAGTATCCCCAGGGGCCAAGATGAAAAACTGTTTTTT. The rearrangement joins TRBV19 to TRBJ1-4, with a tentative D call TRBD1 (6 bases). CDR1 is LNHDA and CDR2 is SQIVND in the germline V gene (reference sequence). V was shortened by 3 bases and J by 6 bases, with 14 bases between the two germline ends. This CDR3 region has 15 residues.

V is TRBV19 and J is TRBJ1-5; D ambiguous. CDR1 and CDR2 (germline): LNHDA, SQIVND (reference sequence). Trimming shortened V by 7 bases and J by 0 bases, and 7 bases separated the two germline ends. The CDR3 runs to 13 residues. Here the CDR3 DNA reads TGTGCCAGTATGAGCAATAGCAATCAGCCCCAGCATTTT. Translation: CASMSNSNQPQHF.

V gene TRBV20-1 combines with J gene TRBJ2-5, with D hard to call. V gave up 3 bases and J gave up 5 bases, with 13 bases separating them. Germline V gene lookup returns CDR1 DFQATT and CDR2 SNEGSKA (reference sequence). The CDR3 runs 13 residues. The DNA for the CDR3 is TGCAGTGCTAGTCTGGCCGGGTTTGAGACCCAGTACTTC. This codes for CSASLAGFETQYF.

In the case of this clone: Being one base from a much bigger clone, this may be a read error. CDR3 loop: CASSLSYSNQPQHF. CDR3 bases: TGTGCCAGCAGCTTGAGCTATAGCAATCAGCCCCAGCATTTT. This rearrangement joins TRBV5-6 to TRBJ1-5; no definite D call. Germline lookup yields CDR1 SGHDT and CDR2 YYEEEE. The V gene lost 1 base and the J gene lost 0 bases, with 5 bases spanning the gap. CDR3 length equals 14 residues.

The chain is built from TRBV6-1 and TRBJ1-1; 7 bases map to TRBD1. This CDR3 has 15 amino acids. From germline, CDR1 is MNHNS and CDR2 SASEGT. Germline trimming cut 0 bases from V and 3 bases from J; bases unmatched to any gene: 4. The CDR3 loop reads CASSEARGGHTEAFF. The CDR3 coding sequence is TGTGCCAGCAGTGAAGCGAGAGGGGGCCACACTGAAGCTTTCTTT.

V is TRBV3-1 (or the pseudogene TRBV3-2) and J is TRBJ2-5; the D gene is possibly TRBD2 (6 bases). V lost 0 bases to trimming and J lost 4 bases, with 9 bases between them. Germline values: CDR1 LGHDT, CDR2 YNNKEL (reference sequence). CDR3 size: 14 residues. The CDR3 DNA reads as TGTGCCAGCAGCCAAGATGTGGGGGGAGAGACCCAGTACTTC. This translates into CASSQDVGGETQYF.

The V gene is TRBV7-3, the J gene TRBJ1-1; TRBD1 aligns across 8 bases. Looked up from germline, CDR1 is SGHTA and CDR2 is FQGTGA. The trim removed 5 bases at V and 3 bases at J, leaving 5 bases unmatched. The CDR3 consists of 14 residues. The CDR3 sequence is CASSAQGADTEAFF. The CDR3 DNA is TGTGCCAGCAGCGCGCAGGGGGCGGACACTGAAGCTTTCTTT.

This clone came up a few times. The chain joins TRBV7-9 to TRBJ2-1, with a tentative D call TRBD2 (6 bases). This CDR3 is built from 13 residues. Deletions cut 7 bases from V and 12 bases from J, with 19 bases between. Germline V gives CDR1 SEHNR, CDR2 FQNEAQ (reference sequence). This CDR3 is CASIRSGEVGQFF. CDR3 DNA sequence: TGTGCCAGCATCCGATCCGGGGAGGTGGGGCAGTTCTTC.

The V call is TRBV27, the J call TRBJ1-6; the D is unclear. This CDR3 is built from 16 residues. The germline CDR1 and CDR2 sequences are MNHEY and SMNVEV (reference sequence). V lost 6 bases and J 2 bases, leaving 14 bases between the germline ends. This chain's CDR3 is CASRPVGTAYNSPLHF. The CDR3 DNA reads TGTGCCAGCAGACCAGTTGGTACAGCCTATAATTCACCCCTCCACTTT.

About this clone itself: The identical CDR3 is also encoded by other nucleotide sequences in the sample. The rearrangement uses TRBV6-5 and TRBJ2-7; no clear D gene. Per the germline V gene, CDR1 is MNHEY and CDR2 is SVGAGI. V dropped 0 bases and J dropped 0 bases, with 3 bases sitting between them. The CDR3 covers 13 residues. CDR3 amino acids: CASSYSYSYEQYF. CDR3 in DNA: TGTGCCAGCAGTTACTCCTACTCCTACGAGCAGTACTTC.

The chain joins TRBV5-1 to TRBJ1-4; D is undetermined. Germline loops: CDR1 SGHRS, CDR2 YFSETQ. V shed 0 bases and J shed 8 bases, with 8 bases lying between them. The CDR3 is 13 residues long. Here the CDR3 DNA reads TGCGCCAGCAGCTTGGGACTTTGGGAAAAACTGTTTTTT. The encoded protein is CASSLGLWEKLFF.

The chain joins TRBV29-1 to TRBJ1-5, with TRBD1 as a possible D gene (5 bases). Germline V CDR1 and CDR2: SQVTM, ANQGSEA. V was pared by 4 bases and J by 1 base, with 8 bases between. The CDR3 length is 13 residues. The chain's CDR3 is CSVVGGSNQPQHF. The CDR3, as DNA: TGCAGCGTTGTGGGGGGGAGCAATCAGCCCCAGCATTTT.

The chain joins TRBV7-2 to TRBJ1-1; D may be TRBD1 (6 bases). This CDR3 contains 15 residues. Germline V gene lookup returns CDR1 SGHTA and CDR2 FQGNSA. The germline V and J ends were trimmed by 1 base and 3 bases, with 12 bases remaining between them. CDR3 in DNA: TGTGCCAGCAGCTTAGGGATGAACAGGGACACTGAAGCTTTCTTT. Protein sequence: CASSLGMNRDTEAFF.

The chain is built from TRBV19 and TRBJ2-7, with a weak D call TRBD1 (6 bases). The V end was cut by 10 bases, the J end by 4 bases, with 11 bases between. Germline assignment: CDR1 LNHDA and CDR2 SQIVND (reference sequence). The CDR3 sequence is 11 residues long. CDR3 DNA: TGTGCCACTAGAGGACAGTACGAGCAGTACTTC. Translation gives CATRGQYEQYF.